This T cell receptor (beta chain) originates from a study of control samples from healthy donors and cancer patients. The CDR3 consists of 15 residues. V was pared by 3 bases and J by 3 bases, with 6 bases of the junction left unmatched. Germline-derived CDR1 and CDR2 are WNHNN and SYGVQD (reference sequence). Here immunoSEQ multiplex PCR was the method, and the copy in TCRdb shows in-frame clones only, minus some. The table lists 90,000 to 110,000 clones, about 89% of them singletons. This TCR came from a woman aged 45-65 years in good health. The sequencing input was blood. This chain uses TRBV10-1 with TRBJ2-7, with 9 bases fitting TRBD1. The CDR3 DNA reads TGCGCCAGCAGTGATACAGGGGGCGCATTCTACGAGCAGTACTTC. Amino acid sequence: CASSDTGGAFYEQYF.